This T cell receptor beta chain was profiled in a study of T-cell memory formation after mild COVID-19. As for the study in general: The TCR clusters were mostly specific to one donor. Study-level results: For second-wave clones that peaked at day 37, SARS-CoV-2 specificity went unverified. Contracting CD4+ clones were located mainly in CM and EM, and CD8+ clones in EMRA.

A note on this clonotype: The antigen remains undetermined.

From germline, CDR1 is MNHNS and CDR2 SASEGT. The CDR3 extends over 15 amino acids. Trimming took off 5 bases at V and 2 bases at J, with 15 bases between the two ends. TCRdb re-analysed the 5' RACE reads in MiXCR, keeping a single row per CDR3 protein. The repertoire holds about 250,000 distinct CDR3 sequences, with 15% as singletons. The sample consisted of PBMCs or a T cell subset sorted from them (not recorded which). This chain links TRBV6-1 with TRBJ1-2; the D is unclear. The clonotype originates from an adult woman who had mild COVID-19 (a few samples of this study predate the infection). Cell type and time point are not known. The CDR3 DNA is TGTGCCAGCAGTCCCCGGGCGGGCAGAAACTATGGCTACACCTTC. Translation gives CASSPRAGRNYGYTF.